This note documents a single T cell receptor beta chain sequence. Its specificity is not known. These data come from a study of graft-versus-host responses after intestinal transplantation. General study results and limits: GvH clones were found in recipient marrow; some appeared first in ileum or blood. Graft-donor T cell macrochimerism in patients accompanied high graft-versus-host to host-versus-graft clonal ratios in allografts.

The germline CDR1 and CDR2 sequences are LNHNV and YYDKDF (reference sequence). This CDR3 is 13 amino acids long. The J segment lost 7 bases and the V segment lost 0 bases, leaving 2 bases of the junction unmatched. Clones were read by immunoSEQ multiplex PCR, and TCRdb kept only the in-frame ones, dropping some. This sample yields approximately 130,000 clones, of which 85% to 95% are seen a single time; around 0.15% belongs to the top ten. The chain joins TRBV15 to TRBJ1-2; TRBD1 matches 7 bases. The material sequenced was unstimulated CD4+ T cells sorted from spleen or lymph node cells, taken before intestinal transplant. This receptor was obtained from a human donor who received an intestinal transplant. This CDR3 is CATSREQGIGYTF. The DNA for the CDR3 is TGTGCCACCAGCAGAGAACAGGGGATTGGCTACACCTTC. The full variable domain, in which reference TRBV15 and TRBJ1-2 provide the parts outside the CDR3, is DAMVIQNPRYQVTQFGKPVTLSCSQTLNHNVMYWYQQKSSQAPKLLFHYYDKDFNNEADTPDNFQSRRPNTSFCFLDIRSPGLGDTAMYLCATSREQGIGYTFGSGTRLTVV.